This T cell receptor beta chain originates from a study of T cell responses to AZD1222 COVID-19 vaccine. Study-level points and caveats: The number of AZD1222 recipients seropositive at baseline was only 5 to 7. Repertoires were collected only later (after the peak T cell response had occurred). As reported, nearly half of all spike-specific TCRs target variant regions that are unmutated. Clonal diversity may have been underestimated in mostly white British donors.

Profiled with immunoSEQ multiplex PCR; TCRdb holds only in-frame clones, not every one. The sample lists more than 70,000 clones; approximately 90% were seen once. With regard to this clone: Its antigen is undetermined.

The CDR3 spans 14 residues. The V end lost 6 bases, the J end lost 4 bases, and 13 bases lay between the germline ends. Per germline, CDR1 SNHLY and CDR2 FYNNEI. Sequencing used peripheral blood, obtained 28 days after the second AZD1222 dose. This rearrangement joins TRBV2 to TRBJ1-3, with D possibly matching TRBD1 (5 bases). The receptor's source is an adult who received the AZD1222 COVID-19 vaccine. The CDR3 loop is CASRARDGGNTIYF. As DNA, the CDR3 is TGTGCCAGCAGAGCCCGGGACGGGGGAAACACCATATATTTT.